This T cell receptor (beta chain) was found in a study of blood T cell repertoires in COVID-19. This CDR3 comprises 15 residues. V shed 7 bases and J 4 bases; nucleotides not matched to a gene: 7. In germline, CDR1 is SEHNR, CDR2 FQNEAQ (reference sequence). Original analysis: Estimated nucleated cell counts came from reference gene primer amplification. Profiling relied on immunoSEQ multiplex PCR, and the TCRdb table lists in-frame clones only, not all of them. From that table come the V and J calls and clone size; the DNA was used to work out D and trimming. The data contain roughly 180,000 clones, approximately 87% of them singletons.

The sequencing sample was made of peripheral blood. The sequence derives from an older man with active or convalescent COVID-19. The chain links TRBV7-9 to TRBJ2-7, with 13 positions matching TRBD2. CDR3 protein: CASTKGLAGVYEQYF. The CDR3 DNA is TGTGCCAGCACCAAAGGACTAGCGGGAGTTTACGAGCAGTACTTC.